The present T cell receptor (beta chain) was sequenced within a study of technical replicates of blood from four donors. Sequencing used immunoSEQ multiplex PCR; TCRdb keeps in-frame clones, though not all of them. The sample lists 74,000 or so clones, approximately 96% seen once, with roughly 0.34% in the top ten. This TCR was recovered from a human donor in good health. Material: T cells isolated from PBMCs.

The CDR3 spells CASSEADRPNYGYTF. The CDR3 region has the DNA TGTGCCAGCAGTGAAGCCGACAGGCCTAACTATGGCTACACCTTC. This rearrangement joins TRBV6-1 to TRBJ1-2, with a weak D call TRBD1 (6 bases). V was clipped by 0 bases and J by 0 bases, with 8 bases between them. This CDR3 spans 15 amino acids. Germline values: CDR1 MNHNS, CDR2 SASEGT.